Included here is one T cell receptor (beta chain) sequence, with context. As yet, its antigen is unknown. Nashville, Tennessee was home to all donors, each a Caucasian adult. About 30,000 T cell genomes, or approximately 0.2 ug DNA, went into the sorted-subset replicate PCRs. Profiled with immunoSEQ multiplex PCR; TCRdb holds only in-frame clones, not every one. The sample includes about 2.5 million clones, around 93% of them seen just once. The data were obtained in a study of shared clonotypes between healthy human individuals. General study findings and limits: The genetic and exposure-history diversity represented was limited by few donors. The expectation was that sequencing depth would affect clonotype sharing among donors.

The ends lost 0 bases at V and 0 bases at J; junction bases unmatched: 0. The germline gives CDR1 LNHNV, CDR2 YYDKDF (reference sequence). The CDR3 is 15 residues long. The chain is built from TRBV15 and TRBJ2-3, with 7 bases matching TRBD1. Sequencing used naive CD4+ T cells from PBMCs. Subset defined: CD45RA+ positively selected. This TCR was recovered from a man between 18 and 29 years old in good health. Some clones in this sample may be carry-over from other donors' samples. CDR3 bases: TGTGCCACCAGCAGAGAGGGACAGAGCACAGATACGCAGTATTTT. Its protein product is CATSREGQSTDTQYF.